Given below is one T cell receptor (beta chain) in context. This entry is derived from a study of blood T cell repertoires in COVID-19. Sequenced by immunoSEQ multiplex PCR; TCRdb stores in-frame clones only, minus some. In the table there are some 330,000 clones, over 80% of which are singletons. The V gene's germline CDR1 is SQVTM and CDR2 ANQGSEA. Trimming took off 6 bases at V and 4 bases at J, with 18 bases between the two ends. CDR3 size: 14 residues. The study counted Cohort 3 donors as recovered given two negative PCRs, clearance, or symptom resolution. The sequenced sample was PBMCs or T cells enriched from blood (not recorded which). The chain is built from TRBV29-1 and TRBJ1-2; TRBD1 might be the D (6 bases). This clonotype originated in a woman aged 45-60 years who had recovered from COVID-19. The CDR3: CSVRGAGYFYGYTF. CDR3 DNA sequence: TGCAGCGTACGGGGGGCAGGGTACTTCTATGGCTACACCTTC.